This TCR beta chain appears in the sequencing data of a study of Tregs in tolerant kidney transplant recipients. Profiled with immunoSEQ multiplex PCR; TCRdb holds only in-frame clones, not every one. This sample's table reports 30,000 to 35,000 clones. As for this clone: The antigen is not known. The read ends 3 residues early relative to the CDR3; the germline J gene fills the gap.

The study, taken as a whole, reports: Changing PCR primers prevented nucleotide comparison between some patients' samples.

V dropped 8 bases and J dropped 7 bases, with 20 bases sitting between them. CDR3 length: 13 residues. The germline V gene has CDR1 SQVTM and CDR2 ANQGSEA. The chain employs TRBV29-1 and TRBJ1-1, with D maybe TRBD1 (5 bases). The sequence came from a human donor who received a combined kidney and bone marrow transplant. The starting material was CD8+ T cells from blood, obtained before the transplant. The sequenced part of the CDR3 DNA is TGCAGCCCCAGTCTGGGGCCACTTGGTGAA. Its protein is CSPSLGPLGE. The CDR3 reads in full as CSPSLGPLGEAFF.